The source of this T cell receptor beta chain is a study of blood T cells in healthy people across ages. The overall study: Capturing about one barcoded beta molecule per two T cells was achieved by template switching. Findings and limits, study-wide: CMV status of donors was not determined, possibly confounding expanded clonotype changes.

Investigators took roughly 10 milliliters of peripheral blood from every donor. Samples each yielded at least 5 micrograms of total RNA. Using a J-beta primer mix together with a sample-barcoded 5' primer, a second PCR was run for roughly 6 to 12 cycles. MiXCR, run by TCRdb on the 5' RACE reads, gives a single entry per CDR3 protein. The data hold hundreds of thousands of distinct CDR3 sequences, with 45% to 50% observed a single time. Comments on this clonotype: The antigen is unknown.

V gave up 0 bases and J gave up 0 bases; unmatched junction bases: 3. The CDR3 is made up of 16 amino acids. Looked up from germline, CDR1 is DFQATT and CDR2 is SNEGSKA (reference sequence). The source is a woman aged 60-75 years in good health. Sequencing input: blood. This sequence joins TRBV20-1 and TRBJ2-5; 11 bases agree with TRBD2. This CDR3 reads CSARDKTSGNQETQYF. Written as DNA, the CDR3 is TGCAGTGCTAGAGATAAGACTAGCGGGAACCAAGAGACCCAGTACTTC.